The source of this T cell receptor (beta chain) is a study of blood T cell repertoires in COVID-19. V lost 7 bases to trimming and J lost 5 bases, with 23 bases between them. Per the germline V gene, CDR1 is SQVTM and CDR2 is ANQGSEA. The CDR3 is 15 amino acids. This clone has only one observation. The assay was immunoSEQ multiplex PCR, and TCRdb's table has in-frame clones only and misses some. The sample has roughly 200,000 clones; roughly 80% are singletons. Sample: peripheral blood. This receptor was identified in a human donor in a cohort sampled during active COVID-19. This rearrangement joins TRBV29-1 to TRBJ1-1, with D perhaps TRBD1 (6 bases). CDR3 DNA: TGCAGCGCCATCTCTGGGACAAGGGGGGGAACTGAAGCTTTCTTT. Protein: CSAISGTRGGTEAFF. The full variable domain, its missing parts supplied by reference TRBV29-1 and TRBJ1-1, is SAVISQKPSRDICQRGTSLTIQCQVDSQVTMMFWYRQQPGQSLTLIATANQGSEATYESGFVIDKFPISRPNLTFSTLTVSNMSPEDSSIYLCSAISGTRGGTEAFFGQGTRLTVV.